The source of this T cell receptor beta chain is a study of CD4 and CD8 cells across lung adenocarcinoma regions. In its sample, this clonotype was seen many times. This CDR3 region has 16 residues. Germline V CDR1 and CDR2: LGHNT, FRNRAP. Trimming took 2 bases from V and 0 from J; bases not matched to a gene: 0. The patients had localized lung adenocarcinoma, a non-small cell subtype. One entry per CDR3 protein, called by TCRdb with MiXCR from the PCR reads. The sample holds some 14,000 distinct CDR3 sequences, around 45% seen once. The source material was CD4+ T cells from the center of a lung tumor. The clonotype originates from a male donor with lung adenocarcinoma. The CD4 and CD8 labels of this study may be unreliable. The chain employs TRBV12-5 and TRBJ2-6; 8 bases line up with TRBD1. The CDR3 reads CASGLTGGSGANVLTF. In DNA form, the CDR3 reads TGTGCTAGTGGTTTGACAGGGGGCTCTGGGGCCAACGTCCTGACTTTC.